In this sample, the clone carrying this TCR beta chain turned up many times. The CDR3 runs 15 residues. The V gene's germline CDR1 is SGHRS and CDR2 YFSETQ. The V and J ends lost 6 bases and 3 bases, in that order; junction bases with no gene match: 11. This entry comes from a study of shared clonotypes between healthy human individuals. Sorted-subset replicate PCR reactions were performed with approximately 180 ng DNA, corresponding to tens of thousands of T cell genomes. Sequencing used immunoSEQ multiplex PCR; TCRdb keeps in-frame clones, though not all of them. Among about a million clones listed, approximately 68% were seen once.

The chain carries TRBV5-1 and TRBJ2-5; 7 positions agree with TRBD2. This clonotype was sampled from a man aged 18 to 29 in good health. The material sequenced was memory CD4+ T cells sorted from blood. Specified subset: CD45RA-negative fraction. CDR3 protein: CASTSGTYREETQYF. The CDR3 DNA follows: TGCGCCAGCACGAGCGGGACCTATCGGGAAGAGACCCAGTACTTC.